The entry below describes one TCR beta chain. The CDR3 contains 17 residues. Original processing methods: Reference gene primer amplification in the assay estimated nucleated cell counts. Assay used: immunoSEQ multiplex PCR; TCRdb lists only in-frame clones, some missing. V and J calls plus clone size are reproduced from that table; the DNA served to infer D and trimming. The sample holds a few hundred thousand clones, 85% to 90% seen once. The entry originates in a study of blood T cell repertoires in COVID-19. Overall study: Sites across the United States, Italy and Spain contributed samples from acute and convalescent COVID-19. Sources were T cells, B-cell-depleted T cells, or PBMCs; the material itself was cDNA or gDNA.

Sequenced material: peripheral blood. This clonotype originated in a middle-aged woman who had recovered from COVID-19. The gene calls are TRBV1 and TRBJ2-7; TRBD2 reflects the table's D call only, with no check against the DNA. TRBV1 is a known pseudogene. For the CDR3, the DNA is TGCACCAGCAGCCAAGAGGGCGGGAGGGTCCTAGCCTACGAGCAGTACGTC. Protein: CTSSQEGGRVLAYEQYV.